These 15 T cell receptor beta chains originate from one sample sequenced in a study of blood T cell repertoires in COVID-19. Sequencing was performed with immunoSEQ multiplex PCR; in TCRdb, only in-frame clones are kept and a portion is missing. The sample has about 160,000 clones, roughly 81% seen once. Input material: peripheral blood. These receptors were taken from a woman between 45 and 65 years old with COVID-19, enrolled during active disease.

The chain employs TRBV7-6 and TRBJ1-1; TRBD1 matches at 7 bases. Germline-derived CDR1 and CDR2 are SGHVS and FNYEAQ. The V and J ends lost 1 base and 0 bases, in that order; junction bases with no gene match: 17. CDR3 size: 20 residues. CDR3 nucleotide sequence: TGTGCCAGCAGCTTAGTTCCAGGGGGACGAGGGAACGCCATGAACACTGAAGCTTTCTTT. This sequence encodes CASSLVPGGRGNAMNTEAFF.

Only one count was recorded for this clone. The chain joins TRBV21-1 to TRBJ2-7; the table assigns TRBD2, which was not confirmed against the DNA. TRBV21-1 is an annotated pseudogene. The CDR3 is 15 amino acids. The CDR3 coding sequence is TGTGCCAGCAGGGACCTGGGGGGGGGCTTTTACGAGCAGTACTTC. This codes for CASRDLGGGFYEQYF.

The rearrangement joins TRBV12-1 to TRBJ1-2; the D call in the table, TRBD1, was not verified against the DNA. TRBV12-1 represents a pseudogene. The CDR3 sequence is 15 residues long. As DNA, the CDR3 is TGTGCCAGCAGCCCACCTCACGGGACAGTCTATGGCTACACCTTC. Translated, it gives CASSPPHGTVYGYTF.

J is TRBJ2-1 and V is TRBV29-1, with D maybe TRBD2 (5 bases). From germline, CDR1 is SQVTM and CDR2 ANQGSEA. The CDR3 runs to 14 residues. Trimming removed 2 bases at V and 6 bases at J, with 14 bases between. CDR3 DNA sequence: TGCAGCGTTGAAAGGCCGGGGAGAGGCAATGAGCAGTTCTTC. Protein product: CSVERPGRGNEQFF.

The rearrangement uses TRBV12-3 or TRBV12-4 and TRBJ2-7; D perhaps matches TRBD1 (6 bases). V lost 6 bases and J lost 7, with 16 bases in between. The CDR3 extends over 13 amino acids. The CDR3 protein is CASRLQGRGEQYF. In DNA form, the CDR3 reads TGTGCCAGCAGATTACAGGGCAGGGGAGAGCAGTACTTC.

V usage is TRBV9 and J usage is TRBJ2-5; 9 bases line up with TRBD1. Germline assignment: CDR1 SGDLS and CDR2 YYNGEE. This CDR3 has 19 amino acids. V shed 3 bases and J 2 bases; nucleotides not matched to a gene: 17. The CDR3 DNA sequence: TGTGCCAGCAGCGGTCCCGGGACAGGGACGTCAGACTCACAAGAGACCCAGTACTTC. This encodes CASSGPGTGTSDSQETQYF. Complete variable domain (other parts from reference TRBV9 and TRBJ2-5): DSGVTQTPKHLITATGQRVTLRCSPRSGDLSVYWYQQSLDQGLQFLIQYYNGEERAKGNILERFSAQQFPDLHSELNLSSLELGDSALYFCASSGPGTGTSDSQETQYFGPGTRLLVL.

This rearrangement joins TRBV10-2 to TRBJ2-1, with TRBD2 identical over 9 bases. V gave up 4 bases and J gave up 4 bases; unmatched junction bases: 11. Germline CDR1 is WSHSY and CDR2 is SAAADI. The CDR3 extends over 17 amino acids. The CDR3 sequence is CASSGLAVAEGYNEQFF. The CDR3 bases are TGCGCCAGCAGTGGACTAGCGGTGGCGGAGGGGTACAATGAGCAGTTCTTC.

The rearrangement uses TRBV2 and TRBJ2-1, with TRBD2 as a possible D gene (6 bases). The V end was cut by 6 bases, the J end by 9 bases, with 12 bases between. The CDR3 is made up of 12 amino acids. Germline V gene lookup returns CDR1 SNHLY and CDR2 FYNNEI. The CDR3 nucleotides are TGTGCCAGCAGCGGGGACTCCGCTGAGCAGTTCTTC. Protein sequence: CASSGDSAEQFF.

This chain connects TRBV5-1 to TRBJ1-4; TRBD1 matches at 7 bases. After removal of 4 bases from V and 12 bases from J, the junction contained 12 bases not matched to a gene. Germline V CDR1 and CDR2: SGHRS, YFSETQ. The CDR3 totals 14 residues. CDR3 loop: CASSEGTASPQLFF. In nucleotides, the CDR3 is TGCGCCAGCAGCGAGGGGACAGCCAGTCCGCAACTGTTTTTT.

V gene TRBV7-7 combines with J gene TRBJ1-3; no clear D gene. The CDR3 is 15 amino acids. V lost 3 bases, J lost 0 bases, and 9 bases lay in between. Germline-derived CDR1 and CDR2 are SSHAT and FNYEAQ (reference sequence). This CDR3 is CASSFPRLSGNTIYF. For the CDR3, the DNA is TGTGCCAGCAGCTTTCCCAGGCTCTCTGGAAACACCATATATTTT.

The chain recombines TRBV5-4 with TRBJ1-1; TRBD1 agrees at 8 bases. Germline V gene lookup returns CDR1 SGHNT and CDR2 YYREEE (reference sequence). The CDR3 covers 16 residues. J gave up 2 bases and V 4 bases, and 10 bases lay outside the gene matches. Written as DNA, the CDR3 is TGTGCCAGCAGCGACCTAGGGACAGGTAAAAACACTGAAGCTTTCTTT. Translating gives CASSDLGTGKNTEAFF.

The chain combines TRBV5-1 with TRBJ2-5, with 7 bases lining up with TRBD2. The CDR3 is 15 amino acids. V shed 2 bases and J 0 bases; nucleotides not matched to a gene: 4. The germline V gene encodes CDR1 SGHRS and CDR2 YFSETQ. CDR3 bases: TGCGCCAGCAGCTTCCAGGGAGGGGACCAAGAGACCCAGTACTTC. Translation: CASSFQGGDQETQYF.

The rearrangement links TRBV7-2 to TRBJ2-1; TRBD1 matches at 8 bases. The CDR3 has 14 residues. With 5 bases clipped from V and 6 bases from J, the junction kept 6 bases outside the gene matches. The germline gives CDR1 SGHTA, CDR2 FQGNSA. The CDR3 region has the DNA TGTGCCAGCAGCCCCAGCACAGGGGGCAATGAGCAGTTCTTC. Translation: CASSPSTGGNEQFF.

This clone has a handful of counts. The chain links TRBV4-2 to TRBJ1-4; 8 bases fit TRBD1. CDR1 is LGHNA, CDR2 YNFKEQ, per germline. The CDR3 spans 14 residues. The trim removed 5 bases at V and 4 bases at J, leaving 3 bases unmatched. The CDR3 DNA reads as TGTGCCAGCAGCACGGGACAGGATAATGAAAAACTGTTTTTT. This sequence encodes CASSTGQDNEKLFF.

This clone was found a few times. This chain links TRBV3-1 (or the pseudogene TRBV3-2) with TRBJ2-5; TRBD2 matches at 7 bases. There are 17 residues in the CDR3. J was trimmed by 0 bases and V by 4 bases; bases with no gene match: 11. Germline CDR1 and CDR2: LGHDT and YNNKEL (reference sequence). The CDR3 coding sequence is TGTGCCAGCAGCCGAGGGGAACTAGCGATTAACCAAGAGACCCAGTACTTC. Translated: CASSRGELAINQETQYF.